The 5 T cell receptor beta chains reported below all come from one sample, sequenced in a study of T-cell reconstitution after alpha-beta-depleted transplantation in children. Unique molecular identifiers featured in how the TCRbeta library was prepared. TCRdb analysed the PCR reads with MiXCR anew, one entry per CDR3 protein. The data contain some 500,000 distinct CDR3 sequences, around 16% of them singletons. The sample was PBMCs from the stem cell graft donor, taken from the stem cell graft. These TCRs come from a human donor who donated a stem cell graft to a child with acute lymphoblastic leukemia.

The chain uses TRBV6-1 and TRBJ1-1; no definite D call. The CDR3 loop spans 13 amino acids. V was clipped by 10 bases and J by 3 bases, with 15 bases between them. From germline, CDR1 is MNHNS and CDR2 SASEGT. The CDR3 DNA reads as TGTGCCACTCAGGACGGGGAATACACTGAAGCTTTCTTT. Translated: CATQDGEYTEAFF.

This clonotype turned up a few times. V usage is TRBV5-1 and J usage is TRBJ2-5; the D gene could be TRBD1 or TRBD2 (5 bases each). The germline V and J ends were trimmed by 4 bases and 3 bases, with 16 bases remaining between them. Germline V CDR1 and CDR2: SGHRS, YFSETQ. This CDR3 region has 15 residues. CDR3 sequence reads: CASSNGGYPEETQYF. CDR3 nucleotide sequence: TGCGCCAGCAGCAATGGGGGATATCCGGAAGAGACCCAGTACTTC. The variable domain in full, completed from reference TRBV5-1 and TRBJ2-5, reads KAGVTQTPRYLIKTRGQQVTLSCSPISGHRSVSWYQQTPGQGLQFLFEYFSETQRNKGNFPGRFSGRQFSNSRSEMNVSTLELGDSALYLCASSNGGYPEETQYFGPGTRLLVL.

This clonotype turned up a few times. The gene calls are TRBV12-3 or TRBV12-4 and TRBJ2-2; 11 bases agree with TRBD2. This CDR3 is 17 amino acids long. The trim removed 8 bases at V and 3 bases at J, leaving 11 bases unmatched. The CDR3 loop reads CASDNSLAGGYTGELFF. The CDR3 nucleotides read TGTGCCAGCGATAATTCCCTAGCGGGAGGTTACACCGGGGAGCTGTTTTTT.

CDR3 loop: CASSQERRVAGENTDTQYF. The CDR3 DNA is TGTGCCAGCAGCCAAGAACGACGTGTAGCGGGAGAGAACACAGATACGCAGTATTTT. The rearrangement joins TRBV14 to TRBJ2-3, with 9 bases lining up with TRBD2. The junction had 12 bases not matched to a gene; V was cut back by 0 bases and J by 2 bases. From germline, CDR1 is SGHDN and CDR2 FVKESK. CDR3 length: 19 amino acids. Filled out from reference TRBV14 and TRBJ2-3, the complete variable domain reads EAGVTQFPSHSVIEKGQTVTLRCDPISGHDNLYWYRRVMGKEIKFLLHFVKESKQDESGMPNNRFLAERTGGTYSTLKVQPAELEDSGVYFCASSQERRVAGENTDTQYFGPGTRLTVL.

This clonotype was counted a single time. The J gene is TRBJ1-2, the V gene TRBV5-1; the D gene is possibly TRBD1 (5 bases). The CDR3 extends over 14 amino acids. Germline lookup yields CDR1 SGHRS and CDR2 YFSETQ. Deletions cut 2 bases from V and 4 bases from J, with 12 bases between. The CDR3 region is CASSFGEGSYGYTF. The CDR3 DNA sequence: TGCGCCAGCAGCTTCGGCGAGGGGAGCTATGGCTACACCTTC.